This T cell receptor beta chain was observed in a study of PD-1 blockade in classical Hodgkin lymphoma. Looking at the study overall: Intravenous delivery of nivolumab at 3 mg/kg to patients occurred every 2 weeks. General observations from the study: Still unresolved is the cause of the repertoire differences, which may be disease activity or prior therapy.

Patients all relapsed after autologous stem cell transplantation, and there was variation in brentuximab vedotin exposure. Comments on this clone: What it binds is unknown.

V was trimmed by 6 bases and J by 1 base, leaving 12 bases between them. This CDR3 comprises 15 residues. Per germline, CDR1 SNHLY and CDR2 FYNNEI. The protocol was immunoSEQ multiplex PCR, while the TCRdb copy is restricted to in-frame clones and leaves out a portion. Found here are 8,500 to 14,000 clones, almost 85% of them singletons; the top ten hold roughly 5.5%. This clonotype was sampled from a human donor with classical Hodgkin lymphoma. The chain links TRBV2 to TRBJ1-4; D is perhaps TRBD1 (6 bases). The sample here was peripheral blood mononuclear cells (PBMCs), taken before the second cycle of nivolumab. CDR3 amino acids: CASSNNRVTNEKLFF. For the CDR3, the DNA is TGTGCCAGCAGCAACAACAGGGTAACTAATGAAAAACTGTTTTTT.